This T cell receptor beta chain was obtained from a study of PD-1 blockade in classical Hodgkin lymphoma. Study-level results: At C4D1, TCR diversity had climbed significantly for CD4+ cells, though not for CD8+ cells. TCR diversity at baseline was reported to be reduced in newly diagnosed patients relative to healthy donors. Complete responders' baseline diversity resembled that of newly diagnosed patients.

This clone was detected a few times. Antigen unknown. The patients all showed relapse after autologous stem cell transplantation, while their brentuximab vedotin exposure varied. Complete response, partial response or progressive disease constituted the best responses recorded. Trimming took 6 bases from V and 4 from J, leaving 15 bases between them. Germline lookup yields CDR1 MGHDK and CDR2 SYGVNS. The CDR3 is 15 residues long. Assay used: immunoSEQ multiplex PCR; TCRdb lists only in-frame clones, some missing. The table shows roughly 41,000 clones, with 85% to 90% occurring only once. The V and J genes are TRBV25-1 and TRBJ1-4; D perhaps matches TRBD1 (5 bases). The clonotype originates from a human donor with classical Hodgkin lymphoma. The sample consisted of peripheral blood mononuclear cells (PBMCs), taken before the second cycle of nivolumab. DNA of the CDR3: TGTGCCAGCAGCCTCCCACAGGACTTTAATGAAAAACTGTTTTTT. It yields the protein CASSLPQDFNEKLFF.